This entry features one TCR beta chain sequence. The target antigen is unknown. V was clipped by 2 bases and J by 0 bases; unmatched bases: 12. The length of the CDR3 is 20 residues. CDR1 is PRHDT, CDR2 FYEKMQ, per germline (reference sequence). The data belong to a study of CD8 T cells in ankylosing spondylitis. Study-wide points: There was reportedly significant enrichment of clones that were disease-linked in matched ankylosing spondylitis synovial fluid.

A single record per CDR3 protein comes from TCRdb applying MiXCR to the 5' RACE reads. The profile shows some 290,000 distinct CDR3 sequences, 15% to 25% of them singletons. Material for sequencing was blood, either unsorted or a sorted T cell fraction (not recorded which). The source is a male donor with ankylosing spondylitis or in good health (not recorded which). The chain couples TRBV13 to TRBJ2-1, with TRBD2 matching over 11 bases. DNA for the CDR3: TGTGCCAGCAGCTTATACCGGAGGGCTAGCGGGAGGAGCTCCTACAATGAGCAGTTCTTC. Translation gives CASSLYRRASGRSSYNEQFF. Using reference TRBV13 and TRBJ2-1 for the parts outside the CDR3, the full variable domain is AAGVIQSPRHLIKEKRETATLKCYPIPRHDTVYWYQQGPGQDPQFLISFYEKMQSDKGSIPDRFSAQQFSDYHSELNMSSLELGDSALYFCASSLYRRASGRSSYNEQFFGPGTRLTVL.